This record looks at one TCR beta chain sequence and its context. What it binds is unknown. This sample was included in a study of cytomegalovirus exposure and HLA in healthy donors. General study findings and limits: Per a later analysis, 15,000 to 20,000 TCR beta sequences showed association with HLA alleles at 0.05 false discovery rate. Most likely, a cluster of highly shared sequence variants arose as a sequencing artifact. Most TCR sequences were uncommon, yet certain public TCRs appeared in many donors. In an earlier analysis, in 620 or so donors, most V segments appeared productive either ~87% or ~30% of the time.

Primers for the PCR totalled 60 Vbeta and 13 Jbeta. Profiled with immunoSEQ multiplex PCR; TCRdb holds only in-frame clones, not every one. The sample has roughly 150,000 clones; more than 75% are singletons. The CDR3 runs 15 residues. Germline V gives CDR1 SGHKS, CDR2 YYEKEE (reference sequence). Trimming left V 0 bases short and J 4 bases short, with 8 bases between. Sequenced: PBMCs. This TCR was sampled from a male donor in good health and CMV-seronegative. The V call is TRBV5-5, the J call TRBJ2-6; no definite D call. CDR3 nucleotides: TGTGCCAGCAGCTTGGGTCAAGCCGGGGCCAACGTCCTGACTTTC. Encoded protein: CASSLGQAGANVLTF.